These 12 T cell receptor beta chains were all obtained from the same sample, sequenced in a study of radiotherapy plus CTLA-4 blockade in lung cancer. TCRdb's copy holds only in-frame clones and misses some; the assay was immunoSEQ multiplex PCR. Of around 80,000 clones in the sample, over 65% are singletons; the top ten hold 9.5% to 10%. Sample: peripheral blood, taken from a patient treated with radiotherapy plus ipilimumab. The receptors shown here come from a human donor with non-small cell lung cancer whose response to radiotherapy plus ipilimumab could not be evaluated.

This chain connects TRBV10-3 to TRBJ2-1, with 7 bases lining up with TRBD2. There are 17 residues in the CDR3. Per germline, CDR1 ENHRY and CDR2 SYGVKD. The V segment lost 0 bases and the J segment 8 bases; nucleotides outside the gene matches: 13. This chain's CDR3 is CAISESLTRGSGDEQFF. CDR3 nucleotide sequence: TGTGCCATCAGTGAGTCGCTTACGCGGGGGTCGGGTGATGAGCAGTTCTTC.

The chain employs TRBV27 and TRBJ1-4; D is perhaps TRBD1 (6 bases). The CDR3 has 15 amino acids. Trimming removed 3 bases at V and 0 bases at J, with 8 bases between. Germline V gene data show CDR1 as MNHEY and CDR2 as SMNVEV (reference sequence). The chain's CDR3 is CASSLGAATNEKLFF. CDR3 sequence (DNA): TGTGCCAGCAGTTTGGGGGCAGCAACTAATGAAAAACTGTTTTTT. Looking up the rest from reference TRBV27 and TRBJ1-4 gives the full variable domain: EAQVTQNPRYLITVTGKKLTVTCSQNMNHEYMSWYRQDPGLGLRQIYYSMNVEVTDKGDVPEGYKVSRKEKRNFPLILESPSPNQTSLYFCASSLGAATNEKLFFGSGTQLSVL.

This chain links TRBV7-9 with TRBJ2-5; D may be TRBD1 (5 bases). From germline, CDR1 is SEHNR and CDR2 FQNEAQ (reference sequence). The CDR3 runs to 14 residues. V was trimmed by 5 bases and J by 4 bases, leaving 14 bases between them. The CDR3 DNA is TGTGCCAGCAGCCCTCCAGGGTTCCGAGAGACCCAGTACTTC. It specifies CASSPPGFRETQYF.

V and J are TRBV18 and TRBJ1-2; no definite D call. Trimming removed 4 bases at V and 3 bases at J, with 6 bases between. The germline V gene has CDR1 KGHSH and CDR2 LQKENI. This CDR3 spans 12 amino acids. CDR3 in DNA: TGTGCCAGCTCACGGGCCGACTATGGCTACACCTTC. It specifies CASSRADYGYTF.

This chain uses TRBV6-5 with TRBJ1-2; 10 nucleotides align to TRBD1. The germline V gene has CDR1 MNHEY and CDR2 SVGAGI. CDR3 length equals 13 residues. V dropped 7 bases and J dropped 7; count of bases not matched to a gene: 6. In DNA form, the CDR3 reads TGTGCCAGCACCCCGGGACAGGGGCTTGGCTACACCTTC. This gives the protein CASTPGQGLGYTF.

The chain carries TRBV6-4 and TRBJ1-5, with a tentative D call TRBD1 (5 bases). The CDR3 totals 15 residues. Trimming cost V 3 bases and J 2 bases, with 11 bases left between them. The germline gives CDR1 MRHNA, CDR2 SNTAGT. CDR3 DNA: TGTGCCAGCAGTGAGTCAGGAGGGGGCAATCAGCCCCAGCATTTT. This sequence encodes CASSESGGGNQPQHF.

The chain couples TRBV19 to TRBJ2-5, with 7 bases lining up with TRBD1. CDR1 LNHDA and CDR2 SQIVND come from the germline V gene (reference sequence). There are 16 residues in the CDR3. Trimming removed 3 bases from V and 5 bases from J; junction bases left unmatched: 12. DNA of the CDR3: TGTGCCAGTAGTATCACGGGAAGACAGGGCGGGGAGACCCAGTACTTC. Protein: CASSITGRQGGETQYF.

This clone was seen only a few times. V and J are TRBV10-1 and TRBJ2-3; D remains ambiguous. Trimming stripped 5 bases from V and 3 bases from J, with 9 bases between. Germline V gene sequence: CDR1 WNHNN, CDR2 SYGVQD (reference sequence). This CDR3 contains 13 residues. The CDR3 nucleotides read TGCGCCAGCAGTCTCGAGTATACAGATACGCAGTATTTT. Translation gives CASSLEYTDTQYF.

The chain is built from TRBV19 and TRBJ1-2; 9 nucleotides line up with TRBD1. The V segment lost 5 bases and the J segment 7 bases; nucleotides outside the gene matches: 17. This CDR3 is built from 17 residues. The germline gives CDR1 LNHDA, CDR2 SQIVND (reference sequence). CDR3 amino acids: CASSLSVLQGAWGGYTF. In DNA form, the CDR3 reads TGTGCCAGTAGTCTTTCGGTACTACAGGGGGCTTGGGGTGGCTACACCTTC. The full variable domain, with the rest looked up from reference TRBV19 and TRBJ1-2, is DGGITQSPKYLFRKEGQNVTLSCEQNLNHDAMYWYRQDPGQGLRLIYYSQIVNDFQKGDIAEGYSVSREKKESFPLTVTSAQKNPTAFYLCASSLSVLQGAWGGYTFGSGTRLTVV.

The rearrangement uses TRBV4-1 and TRBJ2-1; 7 bases align to TRBD2. Germline values: CDR1 MGHRA, CDR2 YSYEKL. The CDR3 consists of 19 residues. The ends lost 0 bases at V and 12 bases at J; junction bases unmatched: 23. The CDR3 DNA is TGCGCCAGCAGCCAAGATCCCGGGTTTATCAGCGGGGCCTCGGGTAGGCAGTTCTTC. This gives the protein CASSQDPGFISGASGRQFF.

The rearrangement uses TRBV20-1 and TRBJ2-5; the match to TRBD2 covers 7 bases. The CDR3 runs 11 residues. The trim removed 3 bases at V and 11 bases at J, leaving 6 bases unmatched. CDR1 is DFQATT and CDR2 is SNEGSKA in the germline V gene (reference sequence). The CDR3 bases are TGCAGTGCTAGTATAAGCGGGGTTCAGTACTTC. As protein: CSASISGVQYF.

Remarks on this clone: Germline and junction disagree at one end, which may indicate a read error. This rearrangement joins TRBV19 to TRBJ2-7, with 15 bases lining up with TRBD2. CDR1 is LNHDA, CDR2 SQIVND, per germline (reference sequence). The CDR3 has 15 residues. CDR3: CASSFGLAGGYGQYF. In DNA form, the CDR3 reads TGTGCCAGTAGTTTCGGACTAGCGGGAGGGTACGGGCAGTACTTC.